This passage covers 2 T cell receptor beta chains from one sample sequenced in a study of blood T cells in healthy people across ages. Sample-barcoded 5' priming and a J-beta primer mix drove a second PCR of about 6 to 12 cycles. Via MiXCR, TCRdb re-called the 5' RACE reads, giving one row per CDR3 protein. The sample includes hundreds of thousands of distinct CDR3 sequences, 25% to 30% of them seen just once. Sequencing was done on a sample of blood. The receptors originated from a woman in her 70s in good health.

This clonotype was observed a handful of times. The V and J genes are TRBV2 and TRBJ1-5; D remains ambiguous. Germline V gene data show CDR1 as SNHLY and CDR2 as FYNNEI. Trimming pared 0 bases from V and 6 bases from J, leaving 6 bases between. The CDR3 is 13 residues long. The CDR3 spells CASSEAGVQPQHF. CDR3 bases: TGTGCCAGCAGTGAAGCTGGAGTTCAGCCCCAGCATTTT.

The chain employs TRBV6-1 and TRBJ2-1, with a possible D match to TRBD2 (6 bases). The germline V gene has CDR1 MNHNS and CDR2 SASEGT. This CDR3 is built from 17 residues. V lost 6 bases and J lost 5, with 23 bases in between. The CDR3: CASSGGRTLEVDNEQFF. The CDR3 DNA reads TGTGCCAGCAGCGGGGGACGGACACTAGAGGTGGACAATGAGCAGTTCTTC.